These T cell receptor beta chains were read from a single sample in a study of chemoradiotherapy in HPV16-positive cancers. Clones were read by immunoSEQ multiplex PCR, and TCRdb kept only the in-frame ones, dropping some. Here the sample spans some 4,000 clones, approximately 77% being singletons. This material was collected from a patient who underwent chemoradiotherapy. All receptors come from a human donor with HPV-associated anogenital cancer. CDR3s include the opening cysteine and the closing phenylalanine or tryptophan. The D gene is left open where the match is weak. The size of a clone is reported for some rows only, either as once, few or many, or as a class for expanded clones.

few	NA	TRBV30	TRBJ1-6	TGTGCCTGGAGGGAAGGGAGGGCCATTCTGTATAATTCACCCCTCCACTTT	CAWREGRAILYNSPLHF
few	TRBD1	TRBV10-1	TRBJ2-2	TGCGCCAGCAGTGCTTGGCAGGGGGCGCGCACCGGGGAGCTGTTTTTT	CASSAWQGARTGELFF
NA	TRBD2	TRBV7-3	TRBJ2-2	TGTGCCAGCAGCCCATCGGGGCTAGCGGGACGATACACGAACACCGGGGAGCTGTTTTTT	CASSPSGLAGRYTNTGELFF
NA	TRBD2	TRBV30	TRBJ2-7	TGTGCCTGGAGCCCACGCGGTTTTAGCGGGACCTACGAGCAGTACTTC	CAWSPRGFSGTYEQYF
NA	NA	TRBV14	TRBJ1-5	TGTGCCAGCAGCTTGAACACCGGGCCCCAGCATTTT	CASSLNTGPQHF
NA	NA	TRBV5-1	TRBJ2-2	TGCGCCAGCAGAAACCGGACTACTTACACCGGGGAGCTGTTTTTT	CASRNRTTYTGELFF
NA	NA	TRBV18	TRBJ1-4	TGTGCCAGCTCACTCTTCGGGGAAAAACTGTTTTTT	CASSLFGEKLFF
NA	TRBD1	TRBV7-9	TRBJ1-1	TGTGCCAGCAGCCTGTGGACAGGGCAAACCGGCCGAGCTTTCTTT	CASSLWTGQTGRAFF
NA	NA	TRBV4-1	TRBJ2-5	TGCGCCAGCAGCCCGATGGCGGGTGGGCAAGAGACCCAGTACTTC	CASSPMAGGQETQYF
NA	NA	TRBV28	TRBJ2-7	TGTGCCAGCACACAGGCCAGCTCCTACGAGCAGTACTTC	CASTQASSYEQYF
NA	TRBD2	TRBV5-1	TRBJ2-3	TGCGCCAGCAGCCCCCCGACTAGCGGGATTACAGATACGCAGTATTTT	CASSPPTSGITDTQYF
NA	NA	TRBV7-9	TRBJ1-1	TGTGCCAGCAGCTTAGATTGGGGGTACACTGAAGCTTTCTTT	CASSLDWGYTEAFF
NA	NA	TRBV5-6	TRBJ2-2	TGTGCCAGCAGCCGACTAGGCAAAGAGCACACCGGGGAGCTGTTTTTT	CASSRLGKEHTGELFF
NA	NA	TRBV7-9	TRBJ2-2	TGTGCCAGCAGCTTAAATATTGGGTACGCCGCTGGGGAGCTGTTTTTT	CASSLNIGYAAGELFF
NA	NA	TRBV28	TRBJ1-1	TGTGCCAGCAGTTTGGCCGGGGCCCGCTATGAAGCTTTCTTT	CASSLAGARYEAFF
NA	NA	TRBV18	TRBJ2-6	TGTGCCAGCTCACCAGTTTGGGGCTCCGGGGCCAACGTCCTGACTTTC	CASSPVWGSGANVLTF
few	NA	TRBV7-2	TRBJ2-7	TGTGCCAGCAGCCCAGGCCCGGGTACCTACGAGCAGTACTTC	CASSPGPGTYEQYF
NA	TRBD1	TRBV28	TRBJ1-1	TGTGCCAGCATCACTCCGGGACAGGGTAGTCACACTGAAGCTTTCTTT	CASITPGQGSHTEAFF
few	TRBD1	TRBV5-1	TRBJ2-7	TGCGCCAGCAGCTTGACCTATCGACAGGGGGCGAACGAGCAGTACTTC	CASSLTYRQGANEQYF
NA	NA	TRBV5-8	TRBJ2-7	TGTGCCAGCAGCTTTGCCCCTTACAGCGATAAGCGCTACGAGCAGTACTTC	CASSFAPYSDKRYEQYF
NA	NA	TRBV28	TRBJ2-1	TGTGCCAGCAGTTTGGTGTCTTTTATGCGGGGAAGGCATGAGCAGTTCTTC	CASSLVSFMRGRHEQFF
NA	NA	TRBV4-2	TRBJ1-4	TGTGCCAGCAGCCAAGATGGCAGGGGAGGGGAAAAACTGTTTTTT	CASSQDGRGGEKLFF
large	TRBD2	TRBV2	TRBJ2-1	TGTGCCAGCAGTGACCCACTAGCGGGGGCCAATGAGCAGTTCTTC	CASSDPLAGANEQFF
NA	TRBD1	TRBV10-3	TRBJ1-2	TGTGCCATCAGCACCGGGACAGGGAATGGCTACACCTTC	CAISTGTGNGYTF
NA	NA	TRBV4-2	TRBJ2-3	TGTGCCAGCAGCCAAACAACGGCGACCAGAGATACGCAGTATTTT	CASSQTTATRDTQYF
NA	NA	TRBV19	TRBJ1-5	TGTGCCAGTAGTACTCGAGGGCGGTATAGCAATCAGCCCCAGCATTTT	CASSTRGRYSNQPQHF
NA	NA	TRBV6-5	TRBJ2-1	TGTGCCAGCAGCCCGGACAGCCTCTACAATGAGCAGTTCTTC	CASSPDSLYNEQFF
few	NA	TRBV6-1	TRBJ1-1	TGTGCCAGCACCCTAAAAGAGTACACTGAAGCTTTCTTT	CASTLKEYTEAFF
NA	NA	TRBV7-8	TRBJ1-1	TGTGCCAGCAGCTTAGCCCCTCGACTTTATCCGGCCGCTGAAGCTTTCTTT	CASSLAPRLYPAAEAFF
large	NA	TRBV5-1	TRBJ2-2	TGCGCCAGCAGCTTGGACCCCGGGACAATCGCGAACACCGGGGAGCTGTTTTTT	CASSLDPGTIANTGELFF
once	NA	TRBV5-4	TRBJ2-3	TGTGCCAGCAGCCCCGGGATTTGGCCGAGAGATACGCAGTATTTT	CASSPGIWPRDTQYF
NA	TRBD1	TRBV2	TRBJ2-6	TGTGCCAGCAGTGAAGCACAGGGGCCCGGGGCCAACGTCCTGACTTTC	CASSEAQGPGANVLTF
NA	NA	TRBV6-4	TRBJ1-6	TGTGCCAGCAGTGACAACCGGGATGGCAATTCACCCCTCCACTTT	CASSDNRDGNSPLHF
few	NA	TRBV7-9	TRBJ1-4	TGTGCCAGCAGCCTCTCGTTTGCAACTAATGAAAAACTGTTTTTT	CASSLSFATNEKLFF
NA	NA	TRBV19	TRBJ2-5	TGTGCCAGTAGTACGGGACTTCAAGAGACCCAGTACTTC	CASSTGLQETQYF
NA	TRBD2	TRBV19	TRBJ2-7	TGTGCCAGTAGTGGGGGACTAGCGGGATCGAACGAGCAGTACTTC	CASSGGLAGSNEQYF
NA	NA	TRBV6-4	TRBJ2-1	TGTGCCAGCAGTGATTGGGATGGTGGTGAGCAGTTCTTC	CASSDWDGGEQFF
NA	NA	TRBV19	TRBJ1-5	TGTGCCAGTAGTATTGCGGGGAATCAGCCCCAGCATTTT	CASSIAGNQPQHF
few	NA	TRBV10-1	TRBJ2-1	TGCGCCAGCAGTGAGGGGTTGGGAATGAGCTCCTACAATGAGCAGTTCTTC	CASSEGLGMSSYNEQFF
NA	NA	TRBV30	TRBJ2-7	TGTGCCTGGAGGGGTTCGTGGGGGAGCGAGCAGTACTTC	CAWRGSWGSEQYF
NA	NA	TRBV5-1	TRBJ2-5	TGCGCCAGCAGCTTCGGGGCGGGCCGTAGGGAGACCCAGTACTTC	CASSFGAGRRETQYF
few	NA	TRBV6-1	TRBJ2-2	TGTGCCAGCAGTGTTTCCGGCACCGGGGAGCTGTTTTTT	CASSVSGTGELFF
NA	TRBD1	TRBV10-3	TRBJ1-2	TGTGCCATCAGTGAGTCCGGGACAGGGGCCGGCTACACCTTC	CAISESGTGAGYTF